This is a list of T cell receptor beta chains from one sample in a study of identical twins. Using its own MiXCR run on the 5' RACE reads, TCRdb lists one record per CDR3 protein. The sample records about 390,000 distinct CDR3 sequences, roughly 9% being singletons. The sequenced material came from naive T cells sorted from blood. The receptors here all came from a woman aged 45 to 65 in good health. Both conserved end residues are part of each CDR3. D genes are given only for firm matches. Not all rows give a size; the values are once, few, many and, for expanded clones, a class.

clone size | J gene | V gene | D gene | CDR3 DNA | CDR3 protein
. | TRBJ1-1 | TRBV5-1 | TRBD1 | TGCGCCAGCAGCTTTACCCCAGGGGGCACTGAAGCTTTCTTT | CASSFTPGGTEAFF
. | TRBJ2-3 | TRBV20-1 | . | TGCAGTGCTACAGCCCACACAGATACGCAGTATTTT | CSATAHTDTQYF
many | TRBJ1-1 | TRBV5-1 | . | TGCGCCAGCCTCCCCGGCCCGGGAAACACTGAAGCTTTCTTT | CASLPGPGNTEAFF
. | TRBJ1-5 | TRBV13 | TRBD1 | TGTGCCAGCAGCCGACAGGGATTAGGGCAGCCCCAGCATTTT | CASSRQGLGQPQHF
many | TRBJ2-5 | TRBV27 | TRBD2 | TGTGCCAGCAGCGGGAGGGCTAAAGAGACCCAGTACTTC | CASSGRAKETQYF
. | TRBJ1-2 | TRBV12-3/TRBV12-4 | . | TGTGCCAGCAGTTTGGCAGTGGTCTCTTCTTATGGCTACACCTTC | CASSLAVVSSYGYTF
. | TRBJ2-1 | TRBV20-1 | . | TGCAGTGCTAGGCCCCTTGGACAGCAGGGACACTCAGAGCAGTTCTTC | CSARPLGQQGHSEQFF
. | TRBJ2-3 | TRBV4-1 | TRBD2 | TGCGCCAGCAGCCAAGATAGCGGGAGGTCAGTAGATACGCAGTATTTT | CASSQDSGRSVDTQYF
. | TRBJ2-7 | TRBV20-1 | . | TGCAGTGCTAGAGATATCAGCGTGACCTACGAGCAGTACTTC | CSARDISVTYEQYF
. | TRBJ2-5 | TRBV19 | . | TGTGCCAGCCGGGGCCTACTAGCCGGGGAGACCCAGTACTTC | CASRGLLAGETQYF
many | TRBJ1-2 | TRBV5-1 | . | TGCGCCAGCAGCTTGGAAGGGAATGGGGGCTACACCTTC | CASSLEGNGGYTF
many | TRBJ2-2 | TRBV29-1 | . | TGCAGCGCTCTAGTCCGTAACACCGGGGAGCTGTTTTTT | CSALVRNTGELFF
few | TRBJ2-1 | TRBV5-1 | TRBD2 | TGCGCCAGCAGAGTCGGACTAGCGGGAGAAGGTGAGCAGTTCTTC | CASRVGLAGEGEQFF
. | TRBJ2-3 | TRBV7-9 | TRBD1 | TGTGCCAGCAGCTCGACAGGGACCACTATCACAGATACGCAGTATTTT | CASSSTGTTITDTQYF
few | TRBJ2-7 | TRBV5-5 | . | TGTGCCAGCAGCTTGGAGGTAGGGGCCTACGAGCAGTACTTC | CASSLEVGAYEQYF
many | TRBJ2-1 | TRBV14 | . | TGTGCCAGCAGCCAAGAACCCCTCAATGAGCAGTTCTTC | CASSQEPLNEQFF
. | TRBJ2-4 | TRBV9 | . | TGTGCCAGCAGCGTAGACTGGTGGGGTAGCGGAAACATGCAGTACTTC | CASSVDWWGSGNMQYF
few | TRBJ2-2 | TRBV4-2 | TRBD2 | TGTGCCAGCAGCCAAGATTTAAATAGCGCAGGCGGGGGCACCGGGGAGCTGTTTTTT | CASSQDLNSAGGGTGELFF
many | TRBJ2-2 | TRBV7-8 | . | TGTGCCAGCAGCCCCCCGGGAATCGGGGAGCTGTTTTTT | CASSPPGIGELFF
. | TRBJ2-5 | TRBV6-6 | . | TGTGCCAGCAGTATTGGACTTAGTAACCAAGAGACCCAGTACTTC | CASSIGLSNQETQYF
few | TRBJ1-1 | TRBV5-1 | . | TGCGCCAGCAACCTCGGGGAAACGGGCACTGAAGCTTTCTTT | CASNLGETGTEAFF
many | TRBJ2-7 | TRBV29-1 | . | TGCAGCCCCCTAGTTTGTGTCTCAATCTACGAGCAGTACTTC | CSPLVCVSIYEQYF
. | TRBJ2-7 | TRBV10-3 | TRBD2 | TGTGCCATCAGTACACCCCCGGGAGGGCCGCGGGGCGAGCAGTACTTC | CAISTPPGGPRGEQYF
. | TRBJ2-3 | TRBV7-9 | TRBD1 | TGTGCCAGCAGGTTCGTGAGAGGGGACAGGGGTTATCAGACAGATACGCAGTATTTT | CASRFVRGDRGYQTDTQYF
few | TRBJ2-1 | TRBV10-3 | . | TGTGCCATGGCCAGCGGCGATGAGCAGTTCTTC | CAMASGDEQFF
. | TRBJ2-1 | TRBV6-1 | TRBD2 | TGTGCCAGCAGTGGGGGACTAGCGGGAGCGGAGGAGCAGTTCTTC | CASSGGLAGAEEQFF
few | TRBJ2-2 | TRBV11-2 | . | TGTGCCAGCAGCTCACCGGATCAGGGCTACACCGGGGAGCTGTTTTTT | CASSSPDQGYTGELFF
many | TRBJ1-2 | TRBV2 | . | TGTGCCAGCAGTGTCTCCACAGTACCCTATGGCTACACCTTC | CASSVSTVPYGYTF
many | TRBJ2-7 | TRBV7-9 | . | TGTGCCAGCAGCTTGAGTCCTTTGGAGCAGTACTTC | CASSLSPLEQYF
many | TRBJ2-1 | TRBV7-9 | . | TGTGCCAGCAGCTTAGTGTTTGCTAGCATGAAGTTCTTC | CASSLVFASMKFF
few | TRBJ1-1 | TRBV20-1 | . | TGCAGTGCTAGAGCCCTACAGGGCTTGAACACTGAAGCTTTCTTT | CSARALQGLNTEAFF
many | TRBJ2-1 | TRBV7-2 | TRBD2 | TGTGCCAGCAGCTTAGTAGGACTAGCGGGAATAAGCTCCTACAATGAGCAGTTCTTC | CASSLVGLAGISSYNEQFF